This passage covers 13 T cell receptor beta chains from one sample sequenced in a study of T and B cells in COVID-19 patients. Multiplex PCR with BIOMED2 TRB-A/B primer pools amplified TRB rearrangements. TCRdb reprocessed the multiplex PCR reads via MiXCR and lists one record per CDR3 protein. Altogether about 14,000 distinct CDR3 sequences are present, about 29% being singletons, with the ten largest covering approximately 1.2%. Blood genomic DNA input for TRB amplification was about 240-550 ng. Sample: blood. The receptors here all came from a human donor who had recovered from COVID-19.

By its share, this clonotype is medium-sized. V usage is TRBV11-3 and J usage is TRBJ2-7; TRBD1 agrees at 7 bases. Germline V lookup: CDR1 SGHNT, CDR2 YENEEA. V was pared by 4 bases and J by 5 bases, with 14 bases of the junction left unmatched. CDR3 length: 16 amino acids. The CDR3 DNA reads as TGTGCCAGCAGCTCCCAGGGGCAGGGGGAGCTCGACGAGCAGTACTTC. Encoded protein: CASSSQGQGELDEQYF.

The chain has TRBV5-6 and TRBJ2-1; D possibly corresponds to TRBD2 (6 bases). This CDR3 is built from 14 residues. Trimming shortened V by 0 bases and J by 9 bases, and 13 bases separated the two germline ends. Germline V CDR1 and CDR2: SGHDT, YYEEEE. The CDR3 DNA reads TGTGCCAGCAGCTTGGGAGGGTGGGGAGGTGAGCAGTTCTTC. Encoded protein: CASSLGGWGGEQFF. The full variable domain, with the rest looked up from reference TRBV5-6 and TRBJ2-1, is DAGVTQSPTHLIKTRGQQVTLRCSPKSGHDTVSWYQQALGQGPQFIFQYYEEEERQRGNFPDRFSGHQFPNYSSELNVNALLLGDSALYLCASSLGGWGGEQFFGPGTRLTVL.

The chain joins TRBV12-3 or TRBV12-4 to TRBJ1-5; 7 positions agree with TRBD1. The ends lost 3 bases at V and 3 bases at J; junction bases unmatched: 5. The CDR3 has 15 amino acids. CDR3 sequence (DNA): TGTGCCAGCAGTTTGGGACAGACTATCAATCAGCCCCAGCATTTT. It encodes CASSLGQTINQPQHF.

This clonotype has ten or more counts. The V gene is TRBV6-6, the J gene TRBJ1-6, with 7 bases that match TRBD1. This CDR3 is built from 14 residues. Per germline, CDR1 MNHNY and CDR2 SVGAGI (reference sequence). The V and J ends lost 6 bases and 6 bases, in that order; junction bases with no gene match: 5. In nucleotides, the CDR3 is TGTGCCAGCAGGCGACAGGGCATTAATTCACCCCTCCACTTT. It translates to CASRRQGINSPLHF.

Worth noting for this clonotype: At one end the junction does not follow the germline gene, possibly because of a read error. V is TRBV18 and J is TRBJ2-1, with TRBD2 matching over 7 bases. The germline V gene has CDR1 KGHSH and CDR2 LQKENI. The CDR3 is 16 amino acids. CDR3: CASSPTRGSSYIEQFF. For the CDR3, the DNA is TGTGCCAGCTCGCCGACGCGCGGGAGCTCCTACATTGAGCAGTTCTTC.

The gene calls are TRBV5-1 and TRBJ1-6, with D possibly TRBD1 on 6 matching bases. The CDR3 runs to 15 residues. The V and J ends lost 2 bases and 12 bases respectively, with 18 bases between them. The germline V gene has CDR1 SGHRS and CDR2 YFSETQ. The CDR3 DNA sequence: TGCGCCAGCAGCTTAGGGGGGTGGGAAGAAGAACCCCTCCACTTT. Encoded protein: CASSLGGWEEEPLHF.

This clonotype was counted only a few times. The chain is built from TRBV5-1 and TRBJ2-7; D gene unclear. The germline gives CDR1 SGHRS, CDR2 YFSETQ. The CDR3 loop spans 17 amino acids. The ends were cut back, 2 bases at V and 0 bases at J, with 18 bases in the middle. The CDR3 nucleotides read TGCGCCAGCAGCTTAACATCCGGGTTCTCAAGCTCCTACGAGCAGTACTTC. Encoded protein: CASSLTSGFSSSYEQYF.

Relative to its sample, this clonotype is medium-sized. This chain links TRBV19 with TRBJ2-1; a weak D match, TRBD1 (5 bases). There are 14 residues in the CDR3. Germline V gene sequence: CDR1 LNHDA, CDR2 SQIVND (reference sequence). Trimming shortened V by 1 base and J by 6 bases, and 10 bases separated the two germline ends. CDR3 bases: TGTGCCAGTAGTATAGTGCAGGGTATCAATGAGCAGTTCTTC. Amino acid sequence: CASSIVQGINEQFF.

Note on this clonotype: At one end the junction does not follow the germline gene, possibly because of a read error. This rearrangement joins TRBV12-3 or TRBV12-4 to TRBJ1-5, with a weak D call TRBD1 (5 bases). The CDR3 covers 13 residues. CDR3 in amino acids: CSSGDAGHQPQHF. The CDR3 DNA follows: TGTTCCAGCGGGGACGCCGGGCATCAGCCCCAGCATTTT.

With regard to this clonotype: A junction boundary mismatches the germline segment, possibly from a read error. The rearrangement joins TRBV7-6 to TRBJ1-2; D is uncertain. Germline CDR1 SGHVS, CDR2 FNYEAQ. The CDR3 totals 13 residues. The CDR3 coding sequence is TGTGCCAGCAGCTTAGCTTTTTTAGTGGGAGTAGCCTTC. Translation: CASSLAFLVGVAF. Looking up the rest from reference TRBV7-6 and TRBJ1-2 gives the full variable domain: GAGVSQSPRYKVTKRGQDVALRCDPISGHVSLYWYRQALGQGPEFLTYFNYEAQQDKSGLPNDRFSAERPEGSISTLTIQRTEQRDSAMYRCASSLAFLVGVAFGSGTRLTVV.

This clonotype was seen only a few times. The chain joins TRBV12-3 or TRBV12-4 to TRBJ2-2, with D unclear. CDR3 length equals 11 residues. V lost 3 bases, J lost 6 bases, and 2 bases lay in between. CDR3 in DNA: TGTGCCAGCAGTTTTGCCGGGGAGCTGTTTTTT. This sequence encodes CASSFAGELFF.

This clonotype showed up many times. CDR3 residues: CASSVQGNQPQHF. The DNA of the CDR3 is TGTGCCAGTAGTGTACAGGGTAATCAGCCCCAGCATTTT. The chain carries TRBV19 and TRBJ1-5; perhaps TRBD1 as D (6 bases). V lost 5 bases, J lost 4 bases, and 9 bases lay in between. The CDR3 is 13 residues long. Germline CDR1 is LNHDA and CDR2 is SQIVND (reference sequence).

Relative to its sample, this clonotype is medium-sized. The chain is built from TRBV19 and TRBJ2-7, with 9 bases matching TRBD1. J lost 0 bases, V lost 5 bases, and 5 bases had no gene match. CDR1 is LNHDA and CDR2 is SQIVND in the germline V gene (reference sequence). The CDR3 covers 15 residues. This chain's CDR3 is CASSPGQGSSYEQYF. DNA of the CDR3: TGTGCCAGTAGTCCGGGACAGGGTTCCTCCTACGAGCAGTACTTC.